This T cell receptor (beta chain) comes out of a study of cytomegalovirus exposure and HLA in healthy donors. General study results and limits: HLA restriction was apparent for most CMV-associated TCR beta chains in a later analysis. Common viral pathogens (according to a later analysis) appeared linked to several of the most significant clusters. A later analysis reportedly found that, within productive TCRs, an Asian-associated ancestry cluster had fewer N-insertions than the mean observed across the approximately 670 donors.

As concerns this clone: Its cognate antigen is unknown.

It was with 60 Vbeta and 13 Jbeta primers that the PCR ran. Clones were read by immunoSEQ multiplex PCR, and TCRdb kept only the in-frame ones, dropping some. Of fewer than 250,000 clones listed, over 80% were seen once; the top ten hold about 9.4%. CDR1 SGHNT and CDR2 YENEEA come from the germline V gene. The CDR3 extends over 15 amino acids. V shed 5 bases and J shed 0 bases, with 11 bases lying between them. This TCR derives from a woman between 50 and 59 years old in good health and CMV-seropositive. Material: PBMCs. This chain joins TRBV11-3 and TRBJ1-5, with D unclear. The CDR3 loop is CASSPELDSNQPQHF. The CDR3 DNA follows: TGTGCCAGCAGCCCCGAATTAGATAGCAATCAGCCCCAGCATTTT.